These 25 T cell receptor beta chains were all obtained from the same sample, sequenced in a study of neurological immune-mediated disorders. TCRdb re-called the 5' RACE reads with MiXCR, one entry per CDR3 protein. The sample has 55,000 to 80,000 distinct CDR3 sequences, around 4.7% seen once. The sample comprised PBMCs. These receptors all come from a woman in her 50s with multiple sclerosis.

Of note for this clonotype: Its ends do not fully match the called genes, so a read error is possible. This chain joins TRBV7-2 and TRBJ2-1, with 15 nucleotides matching TRBD2. The CDR3 loop spans 17 amino acids. Germline CDR1 reads SGHTA; CDR2 reads FQGNSA. CDR3 nucleotide sequence: TGTGCCAGCAACTTACTGGGACTAGCGGGGGGTTACAATGAGCAGTTCTTC. Encoded protein: CASNLLGLAGGYNEQFF.

This clonotype was observed many times. V is TRBV5-1 and J is TRBJ2-7, with D possibly being TRBD1 or TRBD2 (6 bases each). The CDR3 is made up of 15 amino acids. V dropped 1 base and J dropped 0 bases, with 11 bases sitting between them. Germline V gene sequence: CDR1 SGHRS, CDR2 YFSETQ. The CDR3 sequence is CASSLTGASSYEQYF. The DNA of the CDR3 is TGCGCCAGCAGCTTGACGGGGGCCAGCTCCTACGAGCAGTACTTC.

This clonotype came up a few times. This chain connects TRBV5-1 to TRBJ2-1; 14 bases fit TRBD2. The CDR3 contains 17 residues. V was pared by 4 bases and J by 3 bases, with 6 bases of the junction left unmatched. The germline V gene encodes CDR1 SGHRS and CDR2 YFSETQ. As DNA, the CDR3 is TGCGCCAGCAGCGTAAGACTAGCGGGGGGGCTCTACAATGAGCAGTTCTTC. The encoded protein is CASSVRLAGGLYNEQFF.

This clonotype came up many times. V usage is TRBV15 and J usage is TRBJ1-4, with D uncertain. This CDR3 region has 19 residues. With 0 bases removed from V and 0 bases from J, the gap between germline ends came to 17 bases. Germline loops: CDR1 LNHNV, CDR2 YYDKDF (reference sequence). Here the CDR3 reads CATSRDLNFGAATNEKLFF. The CDR3 bases are TGTGCCACCAGCAGAGATCTGAATTTCGGAGCAGCAACTAATGAAAAACTGTTTTTT.

This clonotype came up many times. This rearrangement joins TRBV5-1 to TRBJ2-5; TRBD1 aligns across 7 bases. This CDR3 spans 15 amino acids. Germline CDR1 is SGHRS and CDR2 is YFSETQ. V shed 3 bases, J shed 2 bases, and the junction held 7 bases outside the gene matches. CDR3 loop: CASSYGTGVQETQYF. The CDR3 DNA reads TGCGCCAGCAGCTACGGAACAGGGGTTCAAGAGACCCAGTACTTC.

This clonotype appeared many times. This chain links TRBV5-6 with TRBJ2-3; either TRBD1 or TRBD2 may supply D (5 bases each). The V end lost 6 bases, the J end lost 2 bases, and 13 bases lay between the germline ends. From germline, CDR1 is SGHDT and CDR2 YYEEEE. This CDR3 has 14 amino acids. The CDR3 DNA reads TGTGCCAGCAAGTACTGGGGGAACACAGATACGCAGTATTTT. Translated, it gives CASKYWGNTDTQYF.

The sample holds many counts of this clonotype. This chain connects TRBV20-1 to TRBJ2-7; D may correspond to TRBD1 or TRBD2 (5 bases each). This CDR3 is 13 amino acids long. Trimming shortened V by 6 bases and J by 4 bases, and 16 bases separated the two germline ends. Germline V gives CDR1 DFQATT, CDR2 SNEGSKA (reference sequence). Written as DNA, the CDR3 is TGCAGTGCACCCCCCCCGGGGCGGTACGAGCAGTACTTC. Amino acid sequence: CSAPPPGRYEQYF.

Comments on this clonotype: A single base separates this from a much larger clone, so it may be a read error. The chain uses TRBV7-2 and TRBJ1-2, with no clear D. V was pared by 3 bases and J by 4 bases, with 12 bases between. The V gene's germline CDR1 is SGHTA and CDR2 FQGNSA. The CDR3 covers 14 residues. CDR3 nucleotides: TGTGCCAGCAGCTTTCCCGAAAGTCGCTATGGCTACACCTTC. Protein sequence: CASSFPESRYGYTF.

This clonotype was observed many times. The chain employs TRBV20-1 and TRBJ2-3; D is undetermined. The V end was cut by 1 base, the J end by 2 bases, with 7 bases between. Germline CDR1 is DFQATT and CDR2 is SNEGSKA (reference sequence). The CDR3 sequence is 13 residues long. The CDR3 nucleotides read TGCAGTGCTAGAGGGGGTTACACAGATACGCAGTATTTT. Translation gives CSARGGYTDTQYF.

This clonotype has ten or more counts. The genes are TRBV20-1 and TRBJ2-5, with D possibly TRBD2 on 6 matching bases. CDR3 length: 13 amino acids. Germline V gene data show CDR1 as DFQATT and CDR2 as SNEGSKA (reference sequence). Between the trimmed V and J ends, which lost 4 bases and 1 base, there was a span of 10 bases. The CDR3 DNA follows: TGCAGTGCTATAATAGCGGCCCAAGAGACCCAGTACTTC. Its translation is CSAIIAAQETQYF.

This clonotype was observed many times. The chain employs TRBV6-5 and TRBJ2-5; TRBD2 is a possible D gene (6 bases). Trimming took off 2 bases at V and 1 base at J, with 8 bases between the two ends. The CDR3 sequence is 14 residues long. Looked up from germline, CDR1 is MNHEY and CDR2 is SVGAGI. DNA for the CDR3: TGTGCCAGCAGTTACGGGACTTTCCAAGAGACCCAGTACTTC. Translated: CASSYGTFQETQYF.

This clonotype was counted at least ten times. The V gene is TRBV12-3 or TRBV12-4, the J gene TRBJ2-7; D is uncertain. The germline V and J ends were trimmed by 2 bases and 4 bases, with 9 bases remaining between them. The CDR3 extends over 13 amino acids. The CDR3 loop is CASSLNSLYEQYF. The CDR3 coding sequence is TGTGCCAGCAGTTTAAACAGTTTGTACGAGCAGTACTTC.

This clonotype was counted at least ten times. The chain has TRBV9 and TRBJ1-2, with TRBD1 matching over 8 bases. This CDR3 has 15 residues. The V segment lost 2 bases and the J segment 4 bases; nucleotides outside the gene matches: 7. The germline CDR1 and CDR2 sequences are SGDLS and YYNGEE. The CDR3 DNA sequence: TGTGCCAGCAGCGTCGCGGGACAGGACTTCTATGGCTACACCTTC. Translating it yields CASSVAGQDFYGYTF.

This clonotype was detected many times. The chain recombines TRBV5-6 with TRBJ2-7; the D gene is possibly TRBD2 (5 bases). V lost 2 bases and J lost 6, with 15 bases in between. CDR1 is SGHDT and CDR2 is YYEEEE in the germline V gene. The CDR3 is 14 amino acids. The CDR3 region has the DNA TGTGCCAGCAGCTTAGTTCAGGAGGTTGGCGAGCAGTACTTC. Translated: CASSLVQEVGEQYF.

This clonotype has ten or more counts. The chain is built from TRBV20-1 and TRBJ2-7, with 7 bases that match TRBD2. After removal of 0 bases from V and 5 bases from J, the junction contained 7 bases not matched to a gene. The CDR3 is 14 residues long. The V gene's germline CDR1 is DFQATT and CDR2 SNEGSKA (reference sequence). The CDR3 reads CSARDMRGSDEQYF. The CDR3 DNA reads as TGCAGTGCTAGAGATATGCGGGGGAGCGACGAGCAGTACTTC.

This clonotype was seen repeatedly, ten times or more. The CDR3 loop is CSYKGPTYNEQFF. DNA for the CDR3: TGCAGCTATAAGGGACCGACCTACAATGAGCAGTTCTTC. The genes are TRBV29-1 and TRBJ2-1; TRBD1 or TRBD2 may be the D gene (5 bases each). Trimming cost V 8 bases and J 2 bases, with 13 bases left between them. The CDR3 contains 13 residues. The germline V gene has CDR1 SQVTM and CDR2 ANQGSEA.

This clonotype was seen repeatedly, ten times or more. This chain uses TRBV7-2 with TRBJ2-3; TRBD1 is a possible D gene (6 bases). The V gene's germline CDR1 is SGHTA and CDR2 FQGNSA. The V gene lost 3 bases and the J gene lost 2 bases, with 21 bases spanning the gap. The CDR3 length is 18 residues. The CDR3 DNA reads as TGTGCCAGCAGCTTTTCTAGCTGGGCAGGGGAAACCACAGATACGCAGTATTTT. Translated, it gives CASSFSSWAGETTDTQYF.

This clonotype has a count of ten or more. This sequence joins TRBV7-9 and TRBJ2-5, with D possibly matching TRBD1 (6 bases). This CDR3 contains 15 residues. Germline CDR1 reads SEHNR; CDR2 reads FQNEAQ (reference sequence). The V and J ends lost 5 bases and 5 bases respectively, with 18 bases between them. The CDR3 region has the DNA TGTGCCAGCAGCCACCGGGACATATTCAGGGAGACCCAGTACTTC. Translation: CASSHRDIFRETQYF. Drawing the rest from reference TRBV7-9 and TRBJ2-5, the complete variable domain is DTGVSQNPRHKITKRGQNVTFRCDPISEHNRLYWYRQTLGQGPEFLTYFQNEAQLEKSRLLSDRFSAERPKGSFSTLEIQRTEQGDSAMYLCASSHRDIFRETQYFGPGTRLLVL.

In this sample, this clonotype turned up a few times. One junction end disagrees with the germline gene, perhaps due to a read error. The rearrangement uses TRBV6-6 and TRBJ1-5, with 8 bases fitting TRBD1. This CDR3 is 15 amino acids long. Germline V gene lookup returns CDR1 MNHNY and CDR2 SVGAGI (reference sequence). The chain's CDR3 is CASSPTGEGNQPQNF. CDR3 bases: TGTGCCAGCAGTCCGACAGGGGAAGGCAATCAGCCCCAGAATTTT.

This clonotype was found many times. V and J are TRBV20-1 and TRBJ1-1; no clear D gene. CDR3 length equals 10 residues. Germline CDR1 and CDR2: DFQATT and SNEGSKA (reference sequence). Trimming removed 1 base from V and 11 bases from J, with 8 bases in between. In DNA form, the CDR3 reads TGCAGTGCTAGAGTCGTATCGGCTTTCTTT. This translates into CSARVVSAFF.

This clonotype was counted at least ten times. The chain's CDR3 is CASSVDGNSYEQYF. The CDR3 DNA is TGCGCCAGCAGCGTCGACGGCAACTCCTACGAGCAGTACTTC. This chain uses TRBV5-1 with TRBJ2-7; D call uncertain. The V and J ends lost 4 bases and 0 bases respectively, with 11 bases between them. This CDR3 region has 14 residues. The germline gives CDR1 SGHRS, CDR2 YFSETQ.

V gene TRBV20-1 combines with J gene TRBJ2-3, with 7 positions matching TRBD2. The CDR3 extends over 14 amino acids. The germline gives CDR1 DFQATT, CDR2 SNEGSKA (reference sequence). V was pared by 0 bases and J by 6 bases, with 6 bases of the junction left unmatched. The CDR3 region has the DNA TGCAGTGCTAGAGATACGAAGGGAGGGGATACGCAGTATTTT. Translated: CSARDTKGGDTQYF.

This clonotype occurred a few times. The chain joins TRBV7-3 to TRBJ2-2; 8 bases agree with TRBD1. The germline V gene has CDR1 SGHTA and CDR2 FQGTGA. This CDR3 is 14 amino acids long. Losses at the gene ends were 6 bases for V and 9 bases for J; bases not matched to a gene: 9. The DNA for the CDR3 is TGTGCCAGCAGTTCCGGGACAGGAGGACGGGAGCTGTTTTTT. This codes for CASSSGTGGRELFF.

This clonotype was found many times. The chain is built from TRBV10-3 and TRBJ2-1, with a weak D call TRBD1 (6 bases). Germline loops: CDR1 ENHRY, CDR2 SYGVKD. The CDR3 contains 15 residues. Trimming stripped 6 bases from V and 0 bases from J, with 12 bases between. The CDR3 region is CAISATGSSYNEQFF. The CDR3 nucleotides are TGTGCCATCAGCGCAACAGGGAGCTCCTACAATGAGCAGTTCTTC.

This clonotype was recorded at least ten times. The chain is built from TRBV20-1 and TRBJ1-6; a possible D gene is TRBD1 (5 bases). The CDR3 runs 13 residues. Germline values: CDR1 DFQATT, CDR2 SNEGSKA (reference sequence). V shed 6 bases and J shed 6 bases, with 12 bases lying between them. The CDR3 sequence: CSANSGRNSPLHF. The CDR3 nucleotides read TGCAGTGCCAACTCAGGGCGTAATTCACCCCTCCACTTT.